One sample yielded the 22 T cell receptor beta chains listed below, sequenced in a study of blood T cell repertoires in COVID-19. Assay used: immunoSEQ multiplex PCR; TCRdb lists only in-frame clones, some missing. The sample includes 650,000 to 800,000 clones, 70% to 90% of them seen just once. Sequenced material: peripheral blood. These receptors were taken from a woman between 18 and 29 years old with acute or convalescent COVID-19.

This chain joins TRBV5-1 and TRBJ2-7, with 9 bases lining up with TRBD1. The V and J ends lost 4 bases and 5 bases, in that order; junction bases with no gene match: 4. Germline V CDR1 and CDR2: SGHRS, YFSETQ. The CDR3 is made up of 13 amino acids. CDR3 amino acids: CASSRDRDNEQYF. The CDR3 coding sequence is TGCGCCAGCAGCCGGGACAGGGATAACGAGCAGTACTTC.

The chain employs TRBV30 and TRBJ1-5; maybe TRBD1 (6 bases). The CDR3 runs 17 residues. Germline values: CDR1 GTSNPN, CDR2 SVGIG (reference sequence). V was pared by 3 bases and J by 0 bases, with 18 bases between. This CDR3 reads CAWSAGAIPYSNQPQHF. The CDR3 DNA sequence: TGTGCCTGGAGCGCAGGGGCCATCCCATATAGCAATCAGCCCCAGCATTTT.

The chain's CDR3 is CASSTGTESNQPQHF. The CDR3 DNA is TGTGCCAGCAGCACCGGGACAGAGAGCAATCAGCCCCAGCATTTT. This chain links TRBV5-6 with TRBJ1-5; TRBD1 aligns across 7 bases. V dropped 4 bases and J dropped 1; count of bases not matched to a gene: 5. CDR3 size: 15 residues. CDR1 and CDR2 from the germline V gene are SGHDT and YYEEEE. The full variable domain, in which reference TRBV5-6 and TRBJ1-5 provide the parts outside the CDR3, is DAGVTQSPTHLIKTRGQQVTLRCSPKSGHDTVSWYQQALGQGPQFIFQYYEEEERQRGNFPDRFSGHQFPNYSSELNVNALLLGDSALYLCASSTGTESNQPQHFGDGTRLSIL.

The V gene is TRBV5-6, the J gene TRBJ1-1, with D perhaps matching TRBD1 (6 bases). This CDR3 spans 13 amino acids. V was shortened by 5 bases and J by 3 bases, with 11 bases between the two germline ends. Germline V CDR1 and CDR2: SGHDT, YYEEEE. The CDR3 loop is CASSTDRDTEAFF. The CDR3 coding sequence is TGTGCCAGCAGTACGGACAGAGACACTGAAGCTTTCTTT.

The V and J genes are TRBV2 and TRBJ2-2, with D maybe TRBD2 (7 bases). Per the germline V gene, CDR1 is SNHLY and CDR2 is FYNNEI. The CDR3 spans 13 residues. V was clipped by 5 bases and J by 5 bases, with 9 bases between them. CDR3: CASSRGGTGELFF. The CDR3 DNA is TGTGCCAGCAGTAGGGGGGGGACCGGGGAGCTGTTTTTT.

CDR3 region: CASSIDHAGAGYNEQFF. The CDR3 coding sequence is TGTGCCAGTAGTATAGATCATGCGGGGGCGGGGTACAATGAGCAGTTCTTC. V is TRBV19 and J is TRBJ2-1, with D perhaps TRBD2 (7 bases). The CDR3 has 17 amino acids. With 0 bases removed from V and 4 bases from J, the gap between germline ends came to 16 bases. The germline gives CDR1 LNHDA, CDR2 SQIVND (reference sequence). Complete variable domain (other parts from reference TRBV19 and TRBJ2-1): DGGITQSPKYLFRKEGQNVTLSCEQNLNHDAMYWYRQDPGQGLRLIYYSQIVNDFQKGDIAEGYSVSREKKESFPLTVTSAQKNPTAFYLCASSIDHAGAGYNEQFFGPGTRLTVL.

This clone came up a few times. The V gene is TRBV7-9, the J gene TRBJ1-2; D is uncertain. The germline V gene has CDR1 SEHNR and CDR2 FQNEAQ (reference sequence). The length of the CDR3 is 13 residues. V lost 2 bases and J lost 4, with 8 bases in between. CDR3 DNA sequence: TGTGCCAGCAGCTTATCCAGTTCCTATGGCTACACCTTC. It translates to CASSLSSSYGYTF.

V and J are TRBV12-3 or TRBV12-4 and TRBJ1-2, with 7 bases lining up with TRBD1. This CDR3 comprises 12 residues. V trimming: 5 bases; J trimming: 13 bases; junction bases outside the gene matches: 10. CDR3 nucleotides: TGTGCCAGCAGTCCTAGGGAGACAGGGCGCACCTTC. Protein product: CASSPRETGRTF.

This rearrangement joins TRBV6-2 or TRBV6-3 to TRBJ1-5; no clear D. Trimming left V 6 bases short and J 0 bases short, with 15 bases between. Germline assignment: CDR1 MNHEY and CDR2 SVGEGT. This CDR3 comprises 16 residues. CDR3 sequence: CASSPVGPDSNQPQHF. The CDR3 DNA is TGTGCCAGCAGCCCCGTTGGGCCGGATAGCAATCAGCCCCAGCATTTT.

This clone was recorded only once. CDR3: CASSPADRGSYEQYF. As DNA, the CDR3 is TGCGCCAGCAGCCCTGCGGACAGGGGATCCTACGAGCAGTACTTC. This rearrangement joins TRBV5-1 to TRBJ2-7, with 9 bases fitting TRBD1. The V gene's germline CDR1 is SGHRS and CDR2 YFSETQ. Trimming removed 4 bases from V and 1 base from J; junction bases left unmatched: 6. This CDR3 comprises 15 residues. The full variable domain, with the rest looked up from reference TRBV5-1 and TRBJ2-7, is KAGVTQTPRYLIKTRGQQVTLSCSPISGHRSVSWYQQTPGQGLQFLFEYFSETQRNKGNFPGRFSGRQFSNSRSEMNVSTLELGDSALYLCASSPADRGSYEQYFGPGTRLTVT.

J is TRBJ1-2 and V is TRBV27, with D uncertain. Per germline, CDR1 MNHEY and CDR2 SMNVEV (reference sequence). The CDR3 sequence is 14 residues long. The germline V and J ends were trimmed by 0 bases and 0 bases, with 5 bases remaining between them. The CDR3 DNA follows: TGTGCCAGCAGTTTATCACAGCCTAACTATGGCTACACCTTC. It encodes CASSLSQPNYGYTF.

The chain is built from TRBV2 and TRBJ1-1; D not resolved. Germline-derived CDR1 and CDR2 are SNHLY and FYNNEI. The V end was cut by 2 bases, the J end by 7 bases, with 14 bases between. This CDR3 is built from 14 residues. CDR3 DNA sequence: TGTGCCAGCAGTGAACACACAGCTCAAATTGAAGCTTTCTTT. Its translation: CASSEHTAQIEAFF.

V and J are TRBV19 and TRBJ1-4; 9 bases agree with TRBD1. CDR1 and CDR2 (germline): LNHDA, SQIVND (reference sequence). V lost 10 bases and J lost 5; bases outside the gene matches: 8. CDR3 length: 14 residues. CDR3 loop: CATLDRGRNEKLFF. CDR3 DNA sequence: TGTGCCACCTTGGACAGGGGCCGAAATGAAAAACTGTTTTTT.

The J gene is TRBJ2-2, the V gene TRBV5-5; D might be TRBD2 (7 bases). Germline CDR1 reads SGHKS; CDR2 reads YYEKEE (reference sequence). V gave up 4 bases and J gave up 6 bases, with 16 bases separating them. This CDR3 has 15 residues. In DNA form, the CDR3 reads TGTGCCAGCAGCCCGTTGGGGGCGGGGGCCGGGGAGCTGTTTTTT. This codes for CASSPLGAGAGELFF.

V is TRBV2 and J is TRBJ2-3; D possibly corresponds to TRBD2 (7 bases). V lost 8 bases to trimming and J lost 5 bases, with 23 bases between them. CDR1 and CDR2 (germline): SNHLY, FYNNEI. CDR3 size: 16 residues. The CDR3 DNA is TGTGCCAGCTCCAAGGGGACCGGGGGGCCGATAGATACGCAGTATTTT. This gives the protein CASSKGTGGPIDTQYF.

The chain employs TRBV7-2 and TRBJ2-7; 10 bases map to TRBD2. J lost 5 bases, V lost 2 bases, and 3 bases had no gene match. The germline CDR1 and CDR2 sequences are SGHTA and FQGNSA. The CDR3 length is 14 residues. For the CDR3, the DNA is TGTGCCAGCAGCTTAAGCGGGGGGGTGGACGAGCAGTACTTC. Translating it yields CASSLSGGVDEQYF.

The sample holds a few counts of this clone. The CDR3 DNA follows: TGTGCCAGCAGTGAGGGGGGGATTAAGTACGAGCAGTACTTC. The encoded protein is CASSEGGIKYEQYF. V is TRBV2 and J is TRBJ2-7; TRBD2 matches 7 bases. CDR1 SNHLY and CDR2 FYNNEI come from the germline V gene. V shed 3 bases and J 4 bases; nucleotides not matched to a gene: 6. The CDR3 extends over 14 amino acids.

This clone was seen a few times. The chain's CDR3 is CASSLQDYYGYTF. The CDR3 DNA reads as TGTGCCAGTAGTTTGCAGGACTACTATGGCTACACCTTC. The chain recombines TRBV19 with TRBJ1-2; unclear D gene. The CDR3 runs 13 residues. Germline lookup yields CDR1 LNHDA and CDR2 SQIVND (reference sequence). V was trimmed by 5 bases and J by 3 bases, leaving 10 bases between them.

As for this clone: The junction shows a germline mismatch at one end, possibly a read error. Here the CDR3 reads CASRSPFQATQYF. CDR3 in DNA: TGTGCCAGCAGATCCCCCTTTCAAGCGACCCAGTACTTC. The chain uses TRBV11-2 and TRBJ2-5; D is unclear. The CDR3 spans 13 residues. The V gene's germline CDR1 is SGHAT and CDR2 FQNNGV.

Here the CDR3 reads CASARGREGDTQYF. The DNA of the CDR3 is TGCGCCAGCGCGCGGGGGAGGGAGGGGGATACGCAGTATTTT. The chain joins TRBV23-1 to TRBJ2-3; TRBD2 matches at 7 bases. TRBV23-1 qualifies as an ORF whose function is uncertain. The CDR3 length is 14 residues. The J segment lost 6 bases and the V segment lost 8 bases, leaving 11 bases of the junction unmatched.

The V gene is TRBV13, the J gene TRBJ2-3, with TRBD1 identical over 8 bases. The CDR3 is made up of 14 amino acids. CDR1 PRHDT and CDR2 FYEKMQ come from the germline V gene (reference sequence). V was clipped by 5 bases and J by 4 bases; unmatched bases: 5. CDR3 sequence: CASSAPGGSDTQYF. The CDR3 coding sequence is TGTGCCAGCAGCGCTCCAGGGGGCTCAGATACGCAGTATTTT.

The rearrangement uses TRBV19 and TRBJ1-6, with 7 bases matching TRBD1. The CDR3 totals 13 residues. Germline values: CDR1 LNHDA, CDR2 SQIVND (reference sequence). Trimming removed 5 bases from V and 14 bases from J; junction bases left unmatched: 9. CDR3 in amino acids: CASSPTGVRSLHF. The DNA of the CDR3 is TGTGCCAGTAGTCCAACAGGGGTTCGGTCCCTCCACTTT. Based on the CDR3 plus reference TRBV19 and TRBJ1-6, the full variable domain is DGGITQSPKYLFRKEGQNVTLSCEQNLNHDAMYWYRQDPGQGLRLIYYSQIVNDFQKGDIAEGYSVSREKKESFPLTVTSAQKNPTAFYLCASSPTGVRSLHFGNGTRLTVT.